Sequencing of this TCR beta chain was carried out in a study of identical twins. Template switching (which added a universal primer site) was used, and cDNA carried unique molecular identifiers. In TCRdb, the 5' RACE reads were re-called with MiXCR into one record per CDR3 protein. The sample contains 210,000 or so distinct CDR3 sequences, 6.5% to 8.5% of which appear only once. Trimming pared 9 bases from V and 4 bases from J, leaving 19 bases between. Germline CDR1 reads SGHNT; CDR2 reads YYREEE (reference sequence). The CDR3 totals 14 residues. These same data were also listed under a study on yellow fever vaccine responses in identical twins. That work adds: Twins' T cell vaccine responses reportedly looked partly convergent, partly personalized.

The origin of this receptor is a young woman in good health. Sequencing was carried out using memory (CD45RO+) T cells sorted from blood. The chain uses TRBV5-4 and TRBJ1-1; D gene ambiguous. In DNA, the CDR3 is TGTGCCATCGGCCCTGGGCTCCCGTGCACTGAAGCTTTCTTT. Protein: CAIGPGLPCTEAFF.